Listed here are 24 T cell receptor beta chains from one sample, sequenced in a study of identical twins. TCRdb re-called the 5' RACE reads through MiXCR, storing one row per CDR3 protein. The sample holds some 600,000 distinct CDR3 sequences, 7.1% seen once. These data also featured in a second study, about yellow fever vaccine responses in identical twins.

Sequencing was performed on PBMCs. The receptors derive from a woman under 30 in good health.

The rearrangement uses TRBV15 and TRBJ2-7; 7 positions match TRBD2. This CDR3 is 15 amino acids long. Unmatched junction bases numbered 4, after V lost 0 bases and J lost 2 bases. Looked up from germline, CDR1 is LNHNV and CDR2 is YYDKDF (reference sequence). This chain's CDR3 is CATSRDLAGAYEQYV. CDR3 sequence (DNA): TGTGCCACCAGCAGAGATCTCGCGGGGGCCTACGAGCAGTACGTC.

This chain uses TRBV12-3 or TRBV12-4 with TRBJ2-1; 9 bases are a match to TRBD2. The ends lost 8 bases at V and 7 bases at J; junction bases unmatched: 15. The CDR3 consists of 16 residues. The CDR3 DNA follows: TGTGCCAGCTCGATCAGGGGCTTAGCGGGAGTTAATGAGCAGTTCTTC. It codes for CASSIRGLAGVNEQFF.

The count of this clonotype is one. This sequence joins TRBV15 and TRBJ1-4, with a tentative D call TRBD1 (5 bases). The CDR3 consists of 13 residues. Germline CDR1 is LNHNV and CDR2 is YYDKDF (reference sequence). Trimming took off 0 bases at V and 8 bases at J, with 7 bases between the two ends. CDR3 nucleotides: TGTGCCACCAGCAGAGATGAGGGGGAAAAACTGTTTTTT. Translating it yields CATSRDEGEKLFF.

The table lists this clonotype with a few counts. The V call is TRBV3-1, the J call TRBJ2-1; 9 nucleotides align to TRBD2. The V segment lost 6 bases and the J segment 4 bases; nucleotides outside the gene matches: 4. CDR3 length equals 14 residues. Germline CDR1 LGHDT, CDR2 YNNKEL (reference sequence). The DNA of the CDR3 is TGTGCCAGCAGGAGTAGCGGGGGATACAATGAGCAGTTCTTC. Protein: CASRSSGGYNEQFF.

This clonotype was counted ten times or more. The chain uses TRBV12-3 or TRBV12-4 and TRBJ2-5; D gene ambiguous. V was trimmed by 6 bases and J by 4 bases, leaving 6 bases between them. The CDR3 consists of 11 residues. CDR3 region: CASSLRETQYF. The CDR3 bases are TGTGCCAGCAGCTTAAGAGAGACCCAGTACTTC.

This chain connects TRBV5-6 to TRBJ2-1; no reliable D call. Germline-derived CDR1 and CDR2 are SGHDT and YYEEEE. The CDR3 runs 12 residues. The V end lost 0 bases, the J end lost 9 bases, and 7 bases lay between the germline ends. The CDR3 loop is CASSLGAAEQFF. The CDR3 DNA reads TGTGCCAGCAGCTTGGGGGCAGCTGAGCAGTTCTTC. The full variable domain, completed using reference TRBV5-6 and TRBJ2-1, is DAGVTQSPTHLIKTRGQQVTLRCSPKSGHDTVSWYQQALGQGPQFIFQYYEEEERQRGNFPDRFSGHQFPNYSSELNVNALLLGDSALYLCASSLGAAEQFFGPGTRLTVL.

V gene TRBV5-4 combines with J gene TRBJ2-1, with D maybe TRBD1 (6 bases). The CDR3 loop spans 15 amino acids. The germline V and J ends were trimmed by 0 bases and 4 bases, with 11 bases remaining between them. The germline gives CDR1 SGHNT, CDR2 YYREEE (reference sequence). The CDR3 bases are TGTGCCAGCAGCTTGGGGGGACAACCTTACAATGAGCAGTTCTTC. Amino acid sequence: CASSLGGQPYNEQFF.

The chain employs TRBV10-3 and TRBJ2-1; D gene unclear. This CDR3 is built from 13 residues. Deletions cut 8 bases from V and 1 base from J, with 9 bases between. In germline, CDR1 is ENHRY, CDR2 SYGVKD. CDR3: CAISAVSYNEQFF. CDR3 bases: TGTGCCATCTCGGCCGTGTCCTACAATGAGCAGTTCTTC.

This clonotype came up a few times. The chain is built from TRBV7-3 and TRBJ2-1; TRBD2 matches 14 bases. The junction had 3 bases not matched to a gene; V was cut back by 2 bases and J by 9 bases. CDR1 is SGHTA, CDR2 FQGTGA, per germline. The CDR3 consists of 15 residues. The CDR3 reads CASSLGLAGGGEQFF. CDR3 nucleotides: TGTGCCAGCAGCTTAGGACTAGCGGGAGGAGGTGAGCAGTTCTTC.

In this sample, this clonotype turned up many times. The rearrangement joins TRBV24-1 to TRBJ2-3; D is ambiguous. Trimming cost V 0 bases and J 3 bases, with 9 bases left between them. The CDR3 covers 15 residues. In germline, CDR1 is KGHDR, CDR2 SFDVKD. The CDR3 loop is CATSDLGRGTDTQYF. For the CDR3, the DNA is TGTGCCACCAGTGATTTGGGGCGCGGAACAGATACGCAGTATTTT.

The CDR3 loop is CASSPPDLEGPYEQYF. In DNA form, the CDR3 reads TGTGCCAGCAGTCCGCCCGATTTGGAGGGGCCCTACGAGCAGTACTTC. The chain is built from TRBV28 and TRBJ2-7; D may be TRBD2 (6 bases). The germline V gene has CDR1 MDHEN and CDR2 SYDVKM. The CDR3 spans 16 residues. The V end lost 5 bases, the J end lost 2 bases, and 19 bases lay between the germline ends. Variable domain in full (rest from reference TRBV28 and TRBJ2-7): DVKVTQSSRYLVKRTGEKVFLECVQDMDHENMFWYRQDPGLGLRLIYFSYDVKMKEKGDIPEGYSVSREKKERFSLILESASTNQTSMYLCASSPPDLEGPYEQYFGPGTRLTVT.

This clonotype was counted ten times or more. The chain has TRBV5-1 and TRBJ1-1; no definite D call. Germline assignment: CDR1 SGHRS and CDR2 YFSETQ. V dropped 5 bases and J dropped 0 bases, with 11 bases sitting between them. The CDR3 has 14 residues. The CDR3 protein is CASRDNDMNTEAFF. Here the CDR3 DNA reads TGCGCCAGCAGGGATAACGACATGAACACTGAAGCTTTCTTT.

This chain joins TRBV6-5 and TRBJ2-2, with D tentatively TRBD2 (5 bases). This CDR3 spans 15 amino acids. Trimming took off 0 bases at V and 5 bases at J, with 10 bases between the two ends. Germline V lookup: CDR1 MNHEY, CDR2 SVGAGI. CDR3 amino acids: CASSYSTLVTGELFF. CDR3 in DNA: TGTGCCAGCAGTTACTCGACACTAGTTACCGGGGAGCTGTTTTTT.

This clonotype was seen many times. The chain recombines TRBV27 with TRBJ2-1; 14 bases are a match to TRBD2. The CDR3 is 17 residues long. In germline, CDR1 is MNHEY, CDR2 SMNVEV (reference sequence). V gave up 5 bases and J gave up 6 bases; unmatched junction bases: 9. The CDR3 is CASSPQGLAGGGNEQFF. CDR3 DNA: TGTGCCAGCAGTCCCCAAGGACTAGCGGGAGGTGGCAATGAGCAGTTCTTC.

J is TRBJ2-1 and V is TRBV20-1; 9 bases line up with TRBD1. The length of the CDR3 is 12 residues. V trimming: 4 bases; J trimming: 10 bases; junction bases outside the gene matches: 5. Germline-derived CDR1 and CDR2 are DFQATT and SNEGSKA (reference sequence). For the CDR3, the DNA is TGCAGTGCTACCTGGACAGGGGTAGAGCAGTTCTTC. This codes for CSATWTGVEQFF.

At least ten counts were recorded for this clonotype. This chain uses TRBV12-3 or TRBV12-4 with TRBJ2-3; tentatively, D is TRBD1 (5 bases). This CDR3 contains 15 residues. V lost 1 base, J lost 0 bases, and 8 bases lay in between. The CDR3 region has the DNA TGTGCCAGCAGTTTAGGGGGCCTTAGCACAGATACGCAGTATTTT. Amino acid sequence: CASSLGGLSTDTQYF.

The gene calls are TRBV11-2 and TRBJ2-2; D ambiguous. The germline gives CDR1 SGHAT, CDR2 FQNNGV. The V gene lost 3 bases and the J gene lost 3 bases, with 8 bases spanning the gap. This CDR3 region has 14 residues. The CDR3 nucleotides are TGTGCCAGCAGCTTTAGATCGGACACCGGGGAGCTGTTTTTT. This translates into CASSFRSDTGELFF.

The chain employs TRBV5-1 and TRBJ2-7; 9 nucleotides match TRBD2. V was pared by 0 bases and J by 3 bases, with 7 bases of the junction left unmatched. CDR1 SGHRS and CDR2 YFSETQ come from the germline V gene. The CDR3 runs 16 residues. CDR3 protein: CASSLVGLAGNYEQYF. CDR3 in DNA: TGCGCCAGCAGCTTGGTCGGGCTAGCGGGAAACTACGAGCAGTACTTC.

With regard to this clonotype: A much larger clone sits a single nucleotide away, making a read error possible. This chain joins TRBV15 and TRBJ2-5, with D possibly being TRBD1 (6 bases). Germline V gene sequence: CDR1 LNHNV, CDR2 YYDKDF (reference sequence). The CDR3 totals 15 residues. Trimming removed 4 bases at V and 5 bases at J, with 17 bases between. CDR3 region: CATSNRQGSDETQYF. The CDR3 DNA sequence: TGTGCCACCAGCAACAGGCAGGGGAGTGATGAGACCCAGTACTTC. The full variable domain, in which reference TRBV15 and TRBJ2-5 provide the parts outside the CDR3, is DAMVIQNPRYQVTQFGKPVTLSCSQTLNHNVMYWYQQKSSQAPKLLFHYYDKDFNNEADTPDNFQSRRPNTSFCFLDIRSPGLGDTAMYLCATSNRQGSDETQYFGPGTRLLVL.

There are many counts of this clonotype. The V call is TRBV9, the J call TRBJ2-7; perhaps D is TRBD1 or TRBD2 (6 bases each). CDR3 size: 14 residues. CDR1 SGDLS and CDR2 YYNGEE come from the germline V gene. Trimming stripped 3 bases from V and 2 bases from J, with 12 bases between. In DNA, the CDR3 is TGTGCCAGCAGCGAGGGGGACTTCGCCTACGAGCAGTACTTC. Its protein product is CASSEGDFAYEQYF.

The V call is TRBV11-2, the J call TRBJ1-3; D unresolved. The CDR3 runs to 14 residues. V shed 5 bases and J shed 3 bases, with 11 bases lying between them. Germline V gene sequence: CDR1 SGHAT, CDR2 FQNNGV. The CDR3 loop reads CASSVRDVGNTIYF. In nucleotides, the CDR3 is TGTGCCAGCAGCGTGCGCGATGTTGGAAACACCATATATTTT.

This clonotype was observed a few times. The chain uses TRBV4-1 and TRBJ2-2; 10 bases fit TRBD2. Looked up from germline, CDR1 is MGHRA and CDR2 is YSYEKL. There are 17 residues in the CDR3. V dropped 1 base and J dropped 7; count of bases not matched to a gene: 9. CDR3 sequence (DNA): TGCGCCAGCAGCCAAGTTCTAGCGGGAGTTAGGGTCGGGGAGCTGTTTTTT. Its protein is CASSQVLAGVRVGELFF.

This clonotype was picked up many times. This chain uses TRBV7-9 with TRBJ2-1; TRBD1 agrees at 7 bases. Trimming removed 3 bases from V and 6 bases from J; junction bases left unmatched: 5. CDR1 SEHNR and CDR2 FQNEAQ come from the germline V gene (reference sequence). The CDR3 loop spans 14 amino acids. CDR3 nucleotide sequence: TGTGCCAGCAGCTTTATACAGGGGTCCAATGAGCAGTTCTTC. It is translated as CASSFIQGSNEQFF.

There are many counts of this clonotype. The chain employs TRBV7-9 and TRBJ2-5; 9 bases agree with TRBD2. After removal of 5 bases from V and 2 bases from J, the junction contained 0 bases not matched to a gene. The germline V gene has CDR1 SEHNR and CDR2 FQNEAQ (reference sequence). CDR3 size: 13 residues. The CDR3 nucleotides are TGTGCCAGCAGCGCGGGAGGGCAAGAGACCCAGTACTTC. Amino acid sequence: CASSAGGQETQYF.